These 27 T cell receptor beta chains originate from one sample sequenced in a study of T-cell reconstitution after alpha-beta-depleted transplantation in children (dated by TCRdb to 2016 to 2017). In the paper's terms, the treatment or condition label means: allogeneic hematopoietic cell transplantation with graft depleted of TCRalphabeta T cells and CD19 B cells. The protocol used for the library was PCR. Instrument on record: Illumina HiSeq 2500. Molecular barcoding was employed in the preparation of TCR libraries, with unique molecular identifiers being used to normalize TCRbeta repertoire quantification. TCRdb ran its own pipeline on the public reads, namely fastp trimming at Q25 and MiXCR clone calling, and kept in-frame beta chains. When rows share a CDR3 protein, they turn into one entry using the most common DNA and genes. The sample profile shows about 980,000 distinct CDR3 sequences; around 30% of them were found once. The ten largest clonotypes hold roughly 30% of the sample.

Sequencing was performed on PBMCs, mostly from graft donor cells, taken 360 days after TCRalphabeta/CD19-depleted stem cell transplant. The source is a boy under two years old who had a stem cell transplant for SCID, so the T cells may come from the graft donor.

The chain employs TRBV10-3 and TRBJ1-5; D may be TRBD1 (6 bases). The ends were cut back, 3 bases at V and 7 bases at J, with 13 bases in the middle. Germline loops: CDR1 ENHRY, CDR2 SYGVKD. CDR3 length: 14 amino acids. The CDR3 bases are TGTGCCATCAGTGAAGGGGGACTTGGCCAGCCCCAGCATTTT. This translates into CAISEGGLGQPQHF.

This clonotype was seen only a few times. V and J are TRBV4-1 and TRBJ1-2; tentative D call: TRBD1 (5 bases). The CDR3 totals 20 residues. CDR1 MGHRA and CDR2 YSYEKL come from the germline V gene. V was shortened by 1 base and J by 4 bases, with 28 bases between the two germline ends. The CDR3 protein is CASSQVMRDRAMSRSYGYTF. DNA of the CDR3: TGCGCCAGCAGCCAAGTGATGCGAGACAGAGCTATGTCTCGGTCCTATGGCTACACCTTC.

The rearrangement uses TRBV29-1 and TRBJ1-1, with D possibly matching TRBD1 (6 bases). V gave up 7 bases and J gave up 2 bases, with 17 bases separating them. Germline V gene lookup returns CDR1 SQVTM and CDR2 ANQGSEA. The CDR3 runs to 14 residues. CDR3 amino acids: CSALGGGINTEAFF. The CDR3 DNA is TGCAGCGCGCTGGGGGGGGGCATAAACACTGAAGCTTTCTTT. The full variable domain, in which reference TRBV29-1 and TRBJ1-1 provide the parts outside the CDR3, is SAVISQKPSRDICQRGTSLTIQCQVDSQVTMMFWYRQQPGQSLTLIATANQGSEATYESGFVIDKFPISRPNLTFSTLTVSNMSPEDSSIYLCSALGGGINTEAFFGQGTRLTVV.

V usage is TRBV4-1 and J usage is TRBJ2-7; 13 bases map to TRBD2. Germline-derived CDR1 and CDR2 are MGHRA and YSYEKL. J gave up 4 bases and V 3 bases, and 3 bases lay outside the gene matches. The CDR3 spans 15 residues. CDR3 residues: CASSHGLAGDYEQYF. CDR3 coding DNA: TGCGCCAGCAGCCACGGACTAGCGGGGGATTACGAGCAGTACTTC.

This clonotype was detected only a few times. This rearrangement joins TRBV5-6 to TRBJ2-7; D uncertain. V was pared by 4 bases and J by 5 bases, with 10 bases between. From germline, CDR1 is SGHDT and CDR2 YYEEEE. The CDR3 totals 12 residues. CDR3 sequence: CASSILDNEQYF. CDR3 coding DNA: TGTGCCAGCAGCATCCTCGACAACGAGCAGTACTTC.

This clonotype was seen only once. This chain connects TRBV7-3 to TRBJ2-6, with D perhaps matching TRBD1 or TRBD2 (5 bases each). This CDR3 contains 18 residues. Trimming pared 5 bases from V and 0 bases from J, leaving 17 bases between. Germline V CDR1 and CDR2: SGHTA, FQGTGA. The CDR3 sequence is CASSPTPGPLSGANVLTF. CDR3 DNA sequence: TGTGCCAGCAGCCCGACACCGGGACCCCTCTCTGGGGCCAACGTCCTGACTTTC. Looking up the rest from reference TRBV7-3 and TRBJ2-6 gives the full variable domain: GAGVSQTPSNKVTEKGKYVELRCDPISGHTALYWYRQSLGQGPEFLIYFQGTGAADDSGLPNDRFFAVRPEGSVSTLKIQRTERGDSAVYLCASSPTPGPLSGANVLTFGAGSRLTVL.

V is TRBV12-3 or TRBV12-4 and J is TRBJ2-5; TRBD1 matches 8 bases. The trim removed 6 bases at V and 5 bases at J, leaving 8 bases unmatched. The CDR3 is 14 amino acids. Here the CDR3 reads CASRNDRGMETQYF. For the CDR3, the DNA is TGTGCCAGCAGGAATGACAGGGGTATGGAGACCCAGTACTTC.

This chain links TRBV20-1 with TRBJ2-5; the match to TRBD1 covers 9 bases. This CDR3 is 16 amino acids long. CDR1 and CDR2 from the germline V gene are DFQATT and SNEGSKA (reference sequence). Unmatched junction bases numbered 16, after V lost 1 base and J lost 10 bases. DNA of the CDR3: TGCAGTGCTAGAGCTGCCCCCGGGGACAGGGCTTCCAACCAGTACTTC. It yields the protein CSARAAPGDRASNQYF.

J is TRBJ2-5 and V is TRBV20-1; D gene uncertain. Trimming left V 7 bases short and J 0 bases short, with 9 bases between. This CDR3 has 12 amino acids. Germline V gene lookup returns CDR1 DFQATT and CDR2 SNEGSKA (reference sequence). This CDR3 reads CSGVEYQETQYF. The CDR3 DNA follows: TGCAGTGGAGTGGAGTACCAAGAGACCCAGTACTTC.

This clonotype has a handful of counts. The V call is TRBV12-3 or TRBV12-4, the J call TRBJ2-7; 9 positions match TRBD1. This CDR3 has 17 residues. Unmatched junction bases numbered 19, after V lost 6 bases and J lost 7 bases. CDR3 nucleotide sequence: TGTGCCAGCAGCCACGGTCGGAGACAGGGGGTATCAGGGGAGCAGTACTTC. Its protein product is CASSHGRRQGVSGEQYF.

This clonotype showed up many times. The chain uses TRBV24-1 and TRBJ2-1, with D uncertain. The CDR3 spans 13 residues. Per germline, CDR1 KGHDR and CDR2 SFDVKD. The V end lost 4 bases, the J end lost 3 bases, and 6 bases lay between the germline ends. Here the CDR3 reads CATSDSLYNEQFF. CDR3 nucleotides: TGTGCCACCAGTGACTCCCTCTACAATGAGCAGTTCTTC.

This clonotype was counted a few times. V and J are TRBV28 and TRBJ2-3; TRBD1 agrees at 7 bases. The CDR3 is 14 amino acids. From germline, CDR1 is MDHEN and CDR2 SYDVKM. Trimming removed 11 bases from V and 3 bases from J; junction bases left unmatched: 11. CDR3 sequence (DNA): TGTGCCGCAAACCGGGACAGAACAACAGATACGCAGTATTTT. Translated: CAANRDRTTDTQYF.

This clonotype occurred a few times. V usage is TRBV20-1 and J usage is TRBJ2-3, with D perhaps TRBD2 (5 bases). Germline CDR1 reads DFQATT; CDR2 reads SNEGSKA (reference sequence). The CDR3 covers 13 residues. V was pared by 5 bases and J by 6 bases, with 15 bases between. CDR3 nucleotide sequence: TGCAGTGCTGGGGTGAACCCGGGGGATACGCAGTATTTT. Protein: CSAGVNPGDTQYF.

The rearrangement joins TRBV24-1 to TRBJ2-1, with a possible D match to TRBD2 (6 bases). Germline loops: CDR1 KGHDR, CDR2 SFDVKD. Trimming took 5 bases from V and 3 from J, leaving 19 bases between them. The CDR3 has 17 residues. In nucleotides, the CDR3 is TGTGCCACCAGTGCTTGGGGGGACCCCTCGGGCTACAATGAGCAGTTCTTC. Its protein is CATSAWGDPSGYNEQFF.

V and J are TRBV12-3 or TRBV12-4 and TRBJ2-3, with D hard to call. V lost 5 bases, J lost 3 bases, and 12 bases lay in between. The CDR3 spans 14 residues. Here the CDR3 DNA reads TGTGCCAGCAGTCCCCAGTTGGGTACAGATACGCAGTATTTT. This sequence encodes CASSPQLGTDTQYF.

As for this clonotype: This CDR3 is missing its conserved last phenylalanine or tryptophan, likely due to a read error. The chain couples TRBV28 to TRBJ2-1, with TRBD2 matching 8 bases. CDR1 MDHEN and CDR2 SYDVKM come from the germline V gene. After removal of 3 bases from V and 12 bases from J, the junction contained 4 bases not matched to a gene. This CDR3 contains 12 residues. The CDR3 coding sequence is TGTGCCAGCAGTTTTAGTGCGGGGGGGCAGTTCCTC. Amino acid sequence: CASSFSAGGQFL.

V and J are TRBV2 and TRBJ1-2; tentatively, D is TRBD1 (5 bases). The V gene lost 7 bases and the J gene lost 0 bases, with 15 bases spanning the gap. From germline, CDR1 is SNHLY and CDR2 FYNNEI. The CDR3 length is 15 residues. The CDR3: CASTRRQSANYGYTF. For the CDR3, the DNA is TGTGCCAGCACCCGGCGACAGTCCGCTAACTATGGCTACACCTTC.

The chain carries TRBV12-3 or TRBV12-4 and TRBJ1-1; D unresolved. Trimming pared 7 bases from V and 7 bases from J, leaving 25 bases between. This CDR3 has 16 residues. CDR3 nucleotide sequence: TGTGCCAGCACCTGGGAGACGGCCCCGTCGAAAGGTGAAGCTTTCTTT. Amino acid sequence: CASTWETAPSKGEAFF.

This clonotype was seen repeatedly, ten times or more. The chain links TRBV12-3 or TRBV12-4 to TRBJ2-6, with D perhaps matching TRBD1 (5 bases). The CDR3 consists of 15 residues. Trimming took off 2 bases at V and 4 bases at J, with 9 bases between the two ends. The CDR3 DNA sequence: TGTGCCAGCAGTTTAAGGGGTTACGGGGCCAACGTCCTGACTTTC. Its protein is CASSLRGYGANVLTF.

Only a few counts were recorded for this clonotype. This rearrangement joins TRBV3-1 to TRBJ2-5, with 7 nucleotides matching TRBD1. Per germline, CDR1 LGHDT and CDR2 YNNKEL (reference sequence). The V segment lost 8 bases and the J segment 3 bases; nucleotides outside the gene matches: 9. The CDR3 contains 14 residues. Here the CDR3 DNA reads TGTGCCAGCTCAACTTTAGGGGGCGAAGAGACCCAGTACTTC. Translation: CASSTLGGEETQYF.

The chain has TRBV6-1 and TRBJ2-1; D not certain. The CDR3 length is 15 residues. With 7 bases removed from V and 10 bases from J, the gap between germline ends came to 23 bases. The V gene's germline CDR1 is MNHNS and CDR2 SASEGT. In DNA form, the CDR3 reads TGTGCCAGCACTATTTCTGGCGCGTTGTTTCAAGAGCAGTTCTTC. This codes for CASTISGALFQEQFF.

The genes are TRBV27 and TRBJ1-1; D is possibly TRBD1 (5 bases). Germline assignment: CDR1 MNHEY and CDR2 SMNVEV (reference sequence). With 6 bases removed from V and 2 bases from J, the gap between germline ends came to 10 bases. CDR3 size: 13 residues. For the CDR3, the DNA is TGTGCCAGCAGCTGGGGGATAAACACTGAAGCTTTCTTT. As protein: CASSWGINTEAFF.

The chain is built from TRBV20-1 and TRBJ2-7, with TRBD2 as a possible D gene (5 bases). The CDR3 totals 17 residues. V lost 1 base and J 4 bases, leaving 23 bases between the germline ends. CDR1 DFQATT and CDR2 SNEGSKA come from the germline V gene (reference sequence). CDR3 residues: CSARASGSGLLNYEQYF. In nucleotides, the CDR3 is TGCAGTGCTAGAGCGTCAGGCAGTGGACTTCTGAATTACGAGCAGTACTTC.

This clonotype appeared a few times. The V call is TRBV4-1, the J call TRBJ2-7; D unclear. V gave up 4 bases and J gave up 4 bases, with 14 bases separating them. This CDR3 has 14 amino acids. Germline CDR1 and CDR2: MGHRA and YSYEKL. This chain's CDR3 is CASSPYFVLYEQYF. The CDR3, as DNA: TGCGCCAGCAGCCCATACTTTGTCCTGTACGAGCAGTACTTC.

The V and J genes are TRBV5-1 and TRBJ2-2; D call uncertain. The V gene lost 2 bases and the J gene lost 6 bases, with 14 bases spanning the gap. The CDR3 is 15 amino acids. Germline CDR1 SGHRS, CDR2 YFSETQ. In DNA form, the CDR3 reads TGCGCCAGCAGCTTTGACCGATGGGGTTCCGGGGAGCTGTTTTTT. As protein: CASSFDRWGSGELFF.

Many counts were recorded for this clonotype. This chain links TRBV27 with TRBJ2-7, with 7 positions matching TRBD1. The V and J ends lost 3 bases and 1 base, in that order; junction bases with no gene match: 6. Germline V gene data show CDR1 as MNHEY and CDR2 as SMNVEV (reference sequence). CDR3 length equals 15 residues. In nucleotides, the CDR3 is TGTGCCAGCAGTTTGAAGGGGACAGATTCCTACGAGCAGTACTTC. This encodes CASSLKGTDSYEQYF.

V is TRBV7-8 and J is TRBJ2-5; TRBD1 agrees at 7 bases. After removal of 5 bases from V and 3 bases from J, the junction contained 9 bases not matched to a gene. The CDR3 is 15 residues long. The germline V gene has CDR1 SGHVS and CDR2 FQNEAQ. The CDR3 loop reads CASSLKTTGKETQYF. The CDR3 nucleotides are TGTGCCAGCAGCCTAAAAACGACAGGGAAAGAGACCCAGTACTTC. The complete variable domain, with remaining parts taken from reference TRBV7-8 and TRBJ2-5, reads GAGVSQSPRYKVAKRGQDVALRCDPISGHVSLFWYQQALGQGPEFLTYFQNEAQLDKSGLPSDRFFAERPEGSVSTLKIQRTQQEDSAVYLCASSLKTTGKETQYFGPGTRLLVL.